Described below is a single TCR beta chain sequence and its context. Antigen unknown. This specimen comes from a study of Graves' ophthalmopathy and Graves' hyperthyroidism. From RNA, the CDR3 regions of TCR beta chains were amplified and sequenced. The library came from an HTBI-primed first-round RT-PCR and a second-round multiplex PCR. From the multiplex PCR reads, TCRdb called clonotypes with MiXCR, one entry per CDR3 protein. The table has 500,000 to 700,000 distinct CDR3 sequences, roughly 39% seen once. General study findings and limits: Blood also harbored most expanded thyroid clonotypes above 0.001 frequency.

The specimen was peripheral blood or thyroid tissue (not recorded which). The TCR sequence derives from an adult man with Graves' hyperthyroidism.

The CDR3 reads CSARDIGAPAYNEQYF. DNA of the CDR3: TGCAGTGCTAGAGATATAGGGGCGCCAGCGTACAATGAGCAGTACTTC. The chain links TRBV20-1 to TRBJ2-5; a possible D gene is TRBD1 (5 bases). CDR3 length: 16 amino acids. Trimming cost V 0 bases and J 11 bases, with 25 bases left between them. Germline CDR1 is DFQATT and CDR2 is SNEGSKA (reference sequence).